The entry below gives a single TCR beta chain sequence along with its context. V shed 3 bases, J shed 5 bases, and the junction held 8 bases outside the gene matches. There are 15 residues in the CDR3. CDR1 and CDR2 from the germline V gene are SNHLY and FYNNEI. Tregs were sorted as CD4+CD25+CD127-/low cells. Full-length variable regions came from constant-region reverse primers plus semi-nested Nested Universal Primer A PCR. TCRdb analysed the 5' RACE reads with MiXCR anew, one entry per CDR3 protein. The profile shows tens of thousands of distinct CDR3 sequences, approximately 27% of them singletons.

This sequence was found in a female donor with breast cancer. The rearrangement links TRBV2 to TRBJ2-3; 7 positions match TRBD2. The source material was tumor-infiltrating Tregs sorted from the breast tumor. The DNA for the CDR3 is TGTGCCAGCAGTGAGGTCGGGGGGTATAAAGATACGCAGTATTTT. It specifies CASSEVGGYKDTQYF. Together with reference TRBV2 and TRBJ2-3, the CDR3 gives the full variable domain: EPEVTQTPSHQVTQMGQEVILRCVPISNHLYFYWYRQILGQKVEFLVSFYNNEISEKSEIFDDQFSVERPDGSNFTLKIRSTKLEDSAMYFCASSEVGGYKDTQYFGPGTRLTVL.